This is a list of T cell receptor beta chains from one sample in a study of blood T cell repertoires in COVID-19. Libraries were prepared by immunoSEQ multiplex PCR; TCRdb keeps only in-frame clonotypes and omits some of them. The data contain roughly 200,000 clones, approximately 86% of them singletons. The sample taken for sequencing was PBMCs or T cells enriched from blood (not recorded which). Receptor source: a woman aged 25 to 45 who had been exposed to COVID-19. CDR3s include the opening cysteine and the closing phenylalanine or tryptophan. A D gene is named only where the DNA matches it firmly. Clone size is stated in some rows and not others, as once, few, many or a class when expanded.

>NA|TRBV27|TRBD1|TRBJ1-1
CASSPLGTGKGEAFF
TGTGCCAGCAGTCCTCTTGGGACAGGTAAGGGTGAAGCTTTCTTT
>NA|TRBV5-1|NA|TRBJ1-6
CASSLDSLRGSPLHF
TGCGCCAGCAGCTTAGACTCCCTAAGGGGTTCACCCCTCCACTTT
>NA|TRBV3-1/TRBV3-2|NA|TRBJ1-1
CASSQDRMRGWEAFF
TGTGCCAGCAGCCAAGATAGGATGCGGGGATGGGAAGCTTTCTTT
>NA|TRBV5-1|NA|TRBJ2-1
CASSYGQGSYNEQFF
TGCGCCAGCAGCTACGGGCAGGGATCCTACAATGAGCAGTTCTTC
>NA|TRBV28|TRBD1|TRBJ1-2
CASSGGQGARGYTF
TGTGCCAGCAGTGGGGGACAGGGGGCACGAGGCTACACCTTC
>NA|TRBV6-2/TRBV6-3|TRBD2|TRBJ2-3
CASSQSGVPTDTQYF
TGTGCCAGCAGCCAAAGCGGGGTACCCACAGATACGCAGTATTTT
>NA|TRBV7-9|NA|TRBJ1-5
CASSLADSQGNQPQHF
TGTGCCAGCAGCTTAGCAGACTCACAGGGCAATCAGCCCCAGCATTTT
>NA|TRBV19|TRBD1|TRBJ2-1
CASSMGQGSHEQFF
TGTGCCAGTAGTATGGGACAGGGGTCCCATGAGCAGTTCTTC
>once|TRBV24-1|NA|TRBJ2-1
CATSDFPRTSSYNEQFF
TGTGCCACCAGTGATTTCCCCCGCACCAGCTCCTACAATGAGCAGTTCTTC
>few|TRBV21-1|NA|TRBJ1-4
CASSDRQTRTTNEKLFF
TGTGCCAGCAGCGACAGACAGACACGAACAACTAATGAAAAACTGTTTTTT
>NA|TRBV2|NA|TRBJ1-5
CASSESWGGQPQHF
TGTGCCAGCAGTGAGTCTTGGGGGGGTCAGCCCCAGCATTTT
>NA|TRBV6-1|NA|TRBJ2-7
CASSELGTVYEQYF
TGTGCCAGCAGTGAACTGGGGACTGTCTACGAGCAGTACTTC
>NA|TRBV19|TRBD1|TRBJ2-7
CASSWGTVSFYEQYF
TGTGCCAGTAGTTGGGGGACAGTCAGTTTCTACGAGCAGTACTTC
>NA|TRBV19|TRBD1|TRBJ2-4
CASSIGTGLAKNIQYF
TGTGCCAGTAGTATAGGGACAGGACTAGCCAAAAACATTCAGTACTTC
>NA|TRBV5-8|TRBD1|TRBJ1-6
CASSKRTGGGNSPLHF
TGTGCCAGCAGCAAAAGGACAGGGGGCGGTAATTCACCCCTCCACTTT
>once|TRBV5-4|NA|TRBJ1-6
CASSLQQGHNSPLHF
TGTGCCAGCAGCTTGCAACAGGGCCATAATTCACCCCTCCACTTT
>once|TRBV5-1|NA|TRBJ2-1
CASSLRSSSYNEQFF
TGCGCCAGCAGCTTGCGGTCAAGCTCCTACAATGAGCAGTTCTTC
>NA|TRBV10-3|NA|TRBJ1-5
CAISESHRSINQPQHF
TGTGCCATCAGTGAGTCGCACAGGAGCATAAATCAGCCCCAGCATTTT
>few|TRBV7-2|TRBD1|TRBJ1-2
CASSLKRRDRGRDGYTF
TGTGCCAGCAGCTTAAAGCGCCGGGACAGGGGGCGAGATGGCTACACCTTC
>NA|TRBV12-3/TRBV12-4|NA|TRBJ2-7
CASSLLGREQYF
TGTGCCAGCAGTTTATTGGGGCGCGAGCAGTACTTC
>once|TRBV5-1|NA|TRBJ1-4
CASSLDSLNEKLFF
TGCGCCAGCAGCTTGGACAGTTTAAATGAAAAACTGTTTTTT
>NA|TRBV7-3|NA|TRBJ2-2
CASSPKGETELFF
TGTGCCAGCAGCCCCAAGGGGGAGACAGAGCTGTTTTTT